This TCR beta chain comes out of a study of Graves' ophthalmopathy and Graves' hyperthyroidism. For repertoire sequencing, the TCR beta CDR3 regions were amplified from RNA transcripts. An opening RT-PCR round employed HTBI primers and preceded a second-round multiplex PCR. TCRdb re-analysed the multiplex PCR reads in MiXCR, keeping a single row per CDR3 protein. Of over a million distinct CDR3 sequences in the sample, around a third were seen once. Trimming cost V 3 bases and J 6 bases, with 12 bases left between them. The CDR3 totals 13 residues. Germline V gene sequence: CDR1 SGHRS, CDR2 YFSETQ. V and J are TRBV5-1 and TRBJ1-1; D is undetermined. Material for sequencing was peripheral blood or thyroid tissue (not recorded which). The TCR comes from an adult man with Graves' hyperthyroidism. CDR3 coding DNA: TGCGCCAGCAGCTGGGCAGGAACGTCTGAAGCTTTCTTT. Its protein is CASSWAGTSEAFF.